The entry below gives a single T cell receptor beta chain sequence along with its context. Its target is not known. The repertoire was sequenced with immunoSEQ multiplex PCR; TCRdb's copy has only in-frame clones and lacks some. Here the sample spans 150,000 to 200,000 clones, about 93% being singletons. This sample was taken from a study of T cell responses to AZD1222 COVID-19 vaccine. Study-level results: The breadth and depth of Spike-specific TCRs increased once two AZD1222 doses had been given. Unmutated regions of variants are reportedly targeted by nearly half of spike-specific TCRs.

V was pared by 5 bases and J by 8 bases, with 10 bases between. Germline values: CDR1 MNHEY, CDR2 SVGAGI. The CDR3 is made up of 13 amino acids. This chain joins TRBV6-5 and TRBJ1-6; D unclear. The TCR was taken from an adult who received the AZD1222 COVID-19 vaccine. The sequenced sample was peripheral blood, obtained 28 days after the second AZD1222 dose. The CDR3 here is CASSLEVYSPLHF. Here the CDR3 DNA reads TGTGCCAGCAGTCTCGAGGTATATTCACCCCTCCACTTT.